This T cell receptor (beta chain) was retrieved from a study of blood T cell repertoires in COVID-19. Study summary: Acute and convalescent COVID-19 samples came from the United States, Italy and Spain. T cells, B-cell-depleted T cells, or PBMCs provided the cDNA or gDNA that served as material.

Per the original methods: Nucleated cell number was recorded as an estimate derived from reference gene primer amplification. This table comes from immunoSEQ multiplex PCR, and its TCRdb copy is limited to in-frame clones, with some not included. V, J and clone size reflect that table, while D and trimming were determined from the DNA. Here the sample spans about 160,000 clones, 92% being singletons. The CDR3 runs 15 residues. Trimming left V 4 bases short and J 0 bases short, with 11 bases between. Germline V gene sequence: CDR1 SGHNT, CDR2 YYREEE (reference sequence). The receptor's source is a man aged 25 to 40 with COVID-19, enrolled during active disease. V usage is TRBV5-4 and J usage is TRBJ2-1; D is ambiguous. Sequencing was performed on peripheral blood. The CDR3 is CASSALKSSYNEQFF. The CDR3 coding sequence is TGTGCCAGCAGCGCTCTAAAGAGCTCCTACAATGAGCAGTTCTTC.